The text below deals with one TCR beta chain. Its matching antigen is unknown. This sample stems from a study of cytomegalovirus exposure and HLA in healthy donors. The study, taken as a whole, reports: Researchers reported in a later analysis that common viral pathogens appeared linked to several top clusters. DRB1 had the most TCR associations and HLA-C the fewest, a later analysis found, with rates varying by HLA locus.

V gave up 6 bases and J gave up 6 bases; unmatched junction bases: 7. The CDR3 covers 14 residues. Germline values: CDR1 SNHLY, CDR2 FYNNEI. PCR used 60 Vbeta primers and 13 Jbeta primers. Clones were read by immunoSEQ multiplex PCR, and TCRdb kept only the in-frame ones, dropping some. The sample has over 100,000 clones; roughly three quarters are singletons. The chain recombines TRBV2 with TRBJ2-3; 9 nucleotides align to TRBD2. This receptor was identified in a woman between 45 and 60 years old in good health and CMV-seropositive. Sequencing was performed on PBMCs. The CDR3 reads CASRDLTSGDTQYF. DNA for the CDR3: TGTGCCAGCAGGGACTTGACTAGCGGTGATACGCAGTATTTT.